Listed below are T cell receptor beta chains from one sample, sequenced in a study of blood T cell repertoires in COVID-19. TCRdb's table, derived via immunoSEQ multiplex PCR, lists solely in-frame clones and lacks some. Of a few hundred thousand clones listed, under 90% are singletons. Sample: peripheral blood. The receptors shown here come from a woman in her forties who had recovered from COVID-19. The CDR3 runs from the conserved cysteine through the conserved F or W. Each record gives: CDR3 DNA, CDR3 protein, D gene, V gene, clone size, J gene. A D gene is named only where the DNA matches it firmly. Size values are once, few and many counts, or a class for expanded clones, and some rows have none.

TGCAGCGTTGCAAACCCCGGGACAGGGGCCACTGAAGCTTTCTTT CSVANPGTGATEAFF TRBD1 TRBV29-1 . TRBJ1-1
TGTGCCAGCAGCTTAGGGCTAGCGGGGAGGGATACGCAGTATTTT CASSLGLAGRDTQYF TRBD2 TRBV7-8 . TRBJ2-3
TGTGCCAGCAGCCAAGTAACGGCGGGAGGGTTTTACAATGAGCAGTTCTTC CASSQVTAGGFYNEQFF TRBD2 TRBV3-1/TRBV3-2 . TRBJ2-1
TGTGCCAGCAGCGCTCTCGGGACACCCTATGGGACCCAGTACTTC CASSALGTPYGTQYF . TRBV9 . TRBJ2-5
TGTGCCAGCAGCTTAGGGGGGGTACTTGCGTTGGGAGAGACCCAGTACTTC CASSLGGVLALGETQYF . TRBV11-2 . TRBJ2-5
TGTGCCAGCAGTGAGGCGCGGGTCGGACTTAACTATGGCTACACCTTC CASSEARVGLNYGYTF . TRBV6-1 . TRBJ1-2
TGCGCCAGCAGCTACTCCTCTGGGGCCAACGTCCTGACTTTC CASSYSSGANVLTF . TRBV5-1 . TRBJ2-6
TGTGCCAGTGGCCCGGGGGGACAGGGTATTTGGACTGAAGCTTTCTTT CASGPGGQGIWTEAFF TRBD1 TRBV5-5 . TRBJ1-1
TGTGCCATCAGTGATCTAGCGTCCGGGAACACTGAAGCTTTCTTT CAISDLASGNTEAFF . TRBV10-3 . TRBJ1-1
TGTGCCAGCAAAGGGGGACGTATTTCTGGCTACACCTTC CASKGGRISGYTF . TRBV12-3/TRBV12-4 . TRBJ1-2
TGTGCCAGTAGTTTAAGGACTAGCACAGATACGCAGTATTTT CASSLRTSTDTQYF . TRBV19 . TRBJ2-3
TGTGCCAGCAGCCAAGATGGGGCCGCGGGAGGCAGGGCCAATGAGCAGTTCTTC CASSQDGAAGGRANEQFF TRBD2 TRBV14 . TRBJ2-1
TGTGCCAGCCGACAGGGGAGTACCACTGAAGCTTTCTTT CASRQGSTTEAFF TRBD1 TRBV4-2 . TRBJ1-1
TGCGCCAGCAGCTCGTCGGGGGGGCTCCACGAGCAGTACTTC CASSSSGGLHEQYF TRBD2 TRBV5-1 . TRBJ2-7
TGTGCCTGGAGTCGAGGGGACAGCTCCTACGAGCAGTACTTC CAWSRGDSSYEQYF TRBD1 TRBV30 . TRBJ2-7
TGTGCCATCAGTGAGTTTGCGGGAGTGTCCTACGAGCAGTACTTC CAISEFAGVSYEQYF TRBD2 TRBV10-3 few TRBJ2-7
TGTGCCAGCAGCTTAGAGGGGACAGGGTTGGCTTTCTTT CASSLEGTGLAFF TRBD1 TRBV7-8 once TRBJ1-1
TGTGCTAGTGGTTTGGGGCTAGCGGGATTGGTAGATACGCAGTATTTT CASGLGLAGLVDTQYF TRBD2 TRBV12-5 . TRBJ2-3
TGTGCCAGCAGCACACAGGGGGGCGGTACTGAAGCTTTCTTT CASSTQGGGTEAFF TRBD1 TRBV28 . TRBJ1-1
TGTGCCAGCAGCAAAAATCCGGGACAACCTGCGAACACCGGGGAGCTGTTTTTT CASSKNPGQPANTGELFF . TRBV21-1 . TRBJ2-2
TGTGCCACCAGTCTGAGGGCGGTCTCCTACAATGAGCAGTTCTTC CATSLRAVSYNEQFF . TRBV24-1 . TRBJ2-1
TGCAGCGACGGGCGGCAGGGGCCAAATGGCTACACCTTC CSDGRQGPNGYTF . TRBV29-1 . TRBJ1-2
TGTGCCAGCAGCTTGGGAGGGTATGCGGACAATGAGCAGTTCTTC CASSLGGYADNEQFF . TRBV5-6 . TRBJ2-1
TGTGCCAGCAGTTTGCGGGAGGGCCGCTACGAGCAGTACTTC CASSLREGRYEQYF TRBD2 TRBV27 . TRBJ2-7
TGTGCCAGCAGCCGACCTAGCGGGAATGAGCAGTTCTTC CASSRPSGNEQFF TRBD2 TRBV11-3 few TRBJ2-1
TGTGCCAGCAGTTTTAGGGGCGGGGAGCTGTTTTTT CASSFRGGELFF . TRBV27 . TRBJ2-2